This T cell receptor (beta chain) originates from a study of human T cells and chemical hapten exposure (dated by TCRdb to 2020 to 2022). Background on the whole study: For sensitization, 2% DPC in acetone was applied to a 2 cm by 2 cm area of upper inner arm skin. Throughout the roughly 24-week study period, patients were also given weekly therapeutic DPC doses on the scalp. Patch testing was performed on the upper back with Finn chambers containing 0.01% DPC, and the patch tests were scored after 6 days according to International Contact Dermatitis Research Group standards. The mostly female patient cohort included alopecia areata with under or over 50% scalp involvement, alopecia totalis and alopecia universalis. Libraries were pooled for sequencing, and per-sample TCR yields varied mainly because of small differences in library volumes within the pool. Peripheral blood TCR repertoire changes were tracked in vivo in alopecia patients during primary and secondary sensitization to the hapten diphenylcyclopropenone (DPC). Blood was sampled from patients pre-sensitization (week 0) and at 2, 6 and about 24 weeks after DPC sensitization. Twenty-nine alopecia patients gave blood for TCR sequencing at one to four time points (pre-sensitization, 2, 6 and 24 weeks). Results and caveats for the whole study, not just this receptor: No change with DPC sensitization was found in the number of TCRs above 1 in 1000 frequency, and no evidence of global repertoire structure alterations was found. Compared with pre-sensitization or healthy control sets, expanded TCRs formed significantly more large CDR3 similarity clusters, which is consistent with antigen-driven responses. Patch test score correlated positively with the number of PT1 expanded TCRs, reaching significance at thresholds 8, 16 and 32 but not at 4. Repeated subsampling changed both the strength of the expansion versus patch-test correlation and the threshold at which the correlation became significant. Because all patients had alopecia, a presumed autoimmune disease, the immune response of the patients might differ from that of healthy individuals.

Preparation of the library involved RACE. TCRdb lists the instrument as NextSeq 500. During library preparation, unique molecular identifiers were attached to individual cDNA molecules so that TCRs could be counted quantitatively and reproducibly. Both TCR alpha and TCR beta chains were sequenced from each blood RNA sample. In the authors' own workflow: Samples had a median of about 90,000 TCRs, with a range from about 20,000 to 690,600. V, J and CDR3 annotation of the TCR reads was performed with the Decombinator software suite. To make PS versus PT1 abundance plots, every sample was subsampled to the same number of TCRs (28,000). TCRs were defined as expanded if absent before sensitization and observed at least eight times at the 2-week time point. Using fastp trimming at Q25 and MiXCR clonotype assembly, TCRdb reanalyzed the public sequencing data and kept in-frame beta chains. Rows are combined by CDR3 protein, so each entry shows the most common genes and DNA. The V and J calls follow TCRdb's processing rather than the paper's. This sample holds around 56,000 distinct CDR3 sequences; over 9% were observed only once. The ten largest account for around 10% of the sample.

This sample's time point label indicates: pre-sensitization, week 0. The sample's treatment or condition label, in plain terms: therapeutic diphenylcyclopropenone sensitization with weekly scalp DPC. At each patch-test visit, blood was drawn before the patch test was applied. To be eligible, patients had to be aged 18 to 70, diagnosed with alopecia and judged suitable for DPC therapy, while pregnant patients were excluded. Total RNA was extracted from unfractionated whole blood collected in Tempus Blood RNA tubes. The CDR3 runs 17 amino acids, cysteine and phenylalanine included. Of all the DNA, just the CDR3 is kept, 51 bases in frame from base 1. A distance of 11 bases separates the germline ends of V and J, which lose 2 bases and 0 bases respectively. From a lookup of the germline V gene (reference sequence), CDR1 and CDR2 are MNHNY and SVGAGI. This clonotype was seen more than once but under ten times. This receptor's antigen is unknown. No base quality values were provided; no much bigger clone lies one nucleotide off.

The sequencing here drew on whole blood, taken in connection with sensitization to the hapten diphenylcyclopropenone (DPC). The chain was built from TRBV6-6 and TRBJ2-6; the D gene is possibly TRBD1, with 6 bases matching. The TCR originated in a man between 35 and 55 years old with alopecia areata. Some clones in this sample may be carry-over from other donors' samples. The CDR3 region: CASSYPRGISGANVLTF. The DNA is as follows: TGTGCCAGCAGTTACCCGAGGGGGATCTCTGGGGCCAACGTCCTGACTTTC.